A selection of T cell receptor beta chains follows, all from one sample in a study of blood T cell repertoires in COVID-19. The method was immunoSEQ multiplex PCR; TCRdb's version includes in-frame clones alone and lacks a portion of them. The table records 65,000 to 100,000 clones, 88% of them present only once. Material: peripheral blood. The receptors were gathered from an elderly woman with acute or convalescent COVID-19. Both conserved end residues are part of each CDR3. D genes are given only for firm matches. Clone size is not always given. Where it is, it says once, few, many or a class for expanded clones.

CDR3 DNA: TGTGCCAGCAGCTCCGGGGAGTCGGAGACCCAGTACTTC
CDR3 protein: CASSSGESETQYF
V gene: TRBV6-5
D gene: .
clone size: .
J gene: TRBJ2-5

CDR3 DNA: TGTGCCAGTAGTGATCCGGGACAGGGGTCCTATAATTCACCCCTCCACTTT
CDR3 protein: CASSDPGQGSYNSPLHF
V gene: TRBV19
D gene: TRBD1
clone size: few
J gene: TRBJ1-6

CDR3 DNA: TGTGCCAGCAGCCAAGAGACAGGGGAATTTTTTACAGATACGCAGTATTTT
CDR3 protein: CASSQETGEFFTDTQYF
V gene: TRBV3-1/TRBV3-2
D gene: TRBD1
clone size: .
J gene: TRBJ2-3

CDR3 DNA: TGTGCCAGCAGCACCTCCCACGGCGAGCAGTACTTC
CDR3 protein: CASSTSHGEQYF
V gene: TRBV2
D gene: .
clone size: .
J gene: TRBJ2-7

CDR3 DNA: TGTGCCAGTACCCAGCAAAAGGGGAACTATGGCTACACCTTC
CDR3 protein: CASTQQKGNYGYTF
V gene: TRBV19
D gene: .
clone size: .
J gene: TRBJ1-2

CDR3 DNA: TGTGCCAGCAGCTTAGAGGGGGCGCGCACTGAAGCTTTCTTT
CDR3 protein: CASSLEGARTEAFF
V gene: TRBV5-4
D gene: TRBD1
clone size: .
J gene: TRBJ1-1

CDR3 DNA: TGTGCCAGCATCGGGACAGGGACCTACGAGCAGTACTTC
CDR3 protein: CASIGTGTYEQYF
V gene: TRBV6-5
D gene: TRBD1
clone size: .
J gene: TRBJ2-7

CDR3 DNA: TGCGCCAGCAGCCAAATCTCTAGCGGGAGGGGAAATGAGCAGTTCTTC
CDR3 protein: CASSQISSGRGNEQFF
V gene: TRBV4-1
D gene: TRBD2
clone size: .
J gene: TRBJ2-1

CDR3 DNA: TGTGCCAGCAGACAGACAGGGGGCTCTGGAAACACCATATATTTT
CDR3 protein: CASRQTGGSGNTIYF
V gene: TRBV5-6
D gene: TRBD1
clone size: once
J gene: TRBJ1-3

CDR3 DNA: TGCGCCAGCAGCTTGGCATTGGGGGGCACTGAAGCTTTCTTT
CDR3 protein: CASSLALGGTEAFF
V gene: TRBV5-1
D gene: .
clone size: .
J gene: TRBJ1-1

CDR3 DNA: TGTGCCAGCACCAATAACCGGGACACAGCTTTCTTT
CDR3 protein: CASTNNRDTAFF
V gene: TRBV28
D gene: .
clone size: once
J gene: TRBJ1-1

CDR3 DNA: TGTGCCAGTAGTATAGATTCTGGACAGGGAGAGACCCAGTACTTC
CDR3 protein: CASSIDSGQGETQYF
V gene: TRBV19
D gene: TRBD1
clone size: .
J gene: TRBJ2-5

CDR3 DNA: TGTGCCAGCAGCTTAGACCGGGATACGCAGTATTTT
CDR3 protein: CASSLDRDTQYF
V gene: TRBV7-2
D gene: .
clone size: .
J gene: TRBJ2-3

CDR3 DNA: TGTGCCAGCAGCACGGGGACTAGCGGGAGGGATGAGCAGTACTTC
CDR3 protein: CASSTGTSGRDEQYF
V gene: TRBV11-3
D gene: TRBD2
clone size: .
J gene: TRBJ2-7

CDR3 DNA: TGTGCCTGGAGTCATAGGGTGACAGTGAACACTGAAGCTTTCTTT
CDR3 protein: CAWSHRVTVNTEAFF
V gene: TRBV30
D gene: .
clone size: .
J gene: TRBJ1-1

CDR3 DNA: TGTGCTAGTGGCAACGGCCGGGGTGGGGAGACCCAGTACTTC
CDR3 protein: CASGNGRGGETQYF
V gene: TRBV12-5
D gene: .
clone size: .
J gene: TRBJ2-5

CDR3 DNA: TGTGCCAGCCTCCGGGACAGGGGTATATTCTACGAGCAGTACTTC
CDR3 protein: CASLRDRGIFYEQYF
V gene: TRBV6-5
D gene: TRBD1
clone size: .
J gene: TRBJ2-7

CDR3 DNA: TGTGCCAGTAGTGGGACAGGGGGTCCTAGAGTCCTGACTTTC
CDR3 protein: CASSGTGGPRVLTF
V gene: TRBV19
D gene: TRBD1
clone size: few
J gene: TRBJ2-6

CDR3 DNA: TGTGCCATCAGTAAAAACAGGGGGACGGATTCACCCCTCCACTTT
CDR3 protein: CAISKNRGTDSPLHF
V gene: TRBV10-3
D gene: TRBD1
clone size: few
J gene: TRBJ1-6

CDR3 DNA: TGTGCCAGCAGCTTGGGAGGAGCTGGGGCCAACGTCCTGACTTTC
CDR3 protein: CASSLGGAGANVLTF
V gene: TRBV5-4
D gene: .
clone size: .
J gene: TRBJ2-6

CDR3 DNA: TGTGCCAGCAGCCCCAAGGGGGGGCTTACCTACGAGCAGTACTTC
CDR3 protein: CASSPKGGLTYEQYF
V gene: TRBV3-1/TRBV3-2
D gene: .
clone size: .
J gene: TRBJ2-7

CDR3 DNA: TGTGCCAGTAGTTCCAAGACTACCCACGAGCAGTACTTC
CDR3 protein: CASSSKTTHEQYF
V gene: TRBV19
D gene: .
clone size: .
J gene: TRBJ2-7

CDR3 DNA: TGTGCCAGCAGGGATGACAGTTACAATCAGCCCCAGCATTTT
CDR3 protein: CASRDDSYNQPQHF
V gene: TRBV2
D gene: .
clone size: .
J gene: TRBJ1-5

CDR3 DNA: TGTGCCAGTAGTATGACAGGGGGTAGTTATGGCTACACCTTC
CDR3 protein: CASSMTGGSYGYTF
V gene: TRBV19
D gene: TRBD1
clone size: .
J gene: TRBJ1-2

CDR3 DNA: TGTGCCAGCAGCCCCGGGACGGGGCAGGGGTCTTCCTACGAGCAGTACTTC
CDR3 protein: CASSPGTGQGSSYEQYF
V gene: TRBV14
D gene: .
clone size: .
J gene: TRBJ2-7

CDR3 DNA: TGTGCCAGCAGCTTGGACAGGGACAATGGCTACACCTTC
CDR3 protein: CASSLDRDNGYTF
V gene: TRBV5-4
D gene: .
clone size: .
J gene: TRBJ1-2

CDR3 DNA: TGTGCCAGCAGCTTAGGACTCCCGGGGGCAGATACGCAGTATTTT
CDR3 protein: CASSLGLPGADTQYF
V gene: TRBV13
D gene: .
clone size: once
J gene: TRBJ2-3

CDR3 DNA: TGTGCCAGCAGTCTGACTCCGAGGAGCGAGCAGTACTTC
CDR3 protein: CASSLTPRSEQYF
V gene: TRBV27
D gene: .
clone size: .
J gene: TRBJ2-7

CDR3 DNA: TGTGCCACCCTCCGGACAGCCAGATTGAACACTGAAGCTTTCTTT
CDR3 protein: CATLRTARLNTEAFF
V gene: TRBV6-5
D gene: .
clone size: .
J gene: TRBJ1-1

CDR3 DNA: TGCGCCAGCAGCTCAACAGGTTCTGAGAATGAAAAACTGTTTTTT
CDR3 protein: CASSSTGSENEKLFF
V gene: TRBV5-1
D gene: .
clone size: .
J gene: TRBJ1-4

CDR3 DNA: TGCAGCGTTGACGGCAGCCCGGGGGCCCAGTACTTC
CDR3 protein: CSVDGSPGAQYF
V gene: TRBV29-1
D gene: .
clone size: .
J gene: TRBJ2-5

CDR3 DNA: TGTGCCAGTAGGGACACAGGGGAAACCGGGGAGCTGTTTTTT
CDR3 protein: CASRDTGETGELFF
V gene: TRBV19
D gene: TRBD1
clone size: .
J gene: TRBJ2-2

CDR3 DNA: TGTGCCACCAGTGATTTGCCGATCGGTCTTAACCCAAGCTCCTACGAGCAGTACTTC
CDR3 protein: CATSDLPIGLNPSSYEQYF
V gene: TRBV24-1
D gene: .
clone size: .
J gene: TRBJ2-7

CDR3 DNA: TGTGCCAGCTTCGGAGAGAGGAACACTGAAGCTTTCTTT
CDR3 protein: CASFGERNTEAFF
V gene: TRBV18
D gene: .
clone size: .
J gene: TRBJ1-1

CDR3 DNA: TGTGCCAGAAGCTCCGAACAACTAGCGGGGGGCCTTTCCACAGATACGCAGTATTTT
CDR3 protein: CARSSEQLAGGLSTDTQYF
V gene: TRBV7-5
D gene: .
clone size: .
J gene: TRBJ2-3

CDR3 DNA: TGTGCCAGCAGCTTAAATGGCGATACGCAGTATTTT
CDR3 protein: CASSLNGDTQYF
V gene: TRBV7-8
D gene: .
clone size: .
J gene: TRBJ2-3